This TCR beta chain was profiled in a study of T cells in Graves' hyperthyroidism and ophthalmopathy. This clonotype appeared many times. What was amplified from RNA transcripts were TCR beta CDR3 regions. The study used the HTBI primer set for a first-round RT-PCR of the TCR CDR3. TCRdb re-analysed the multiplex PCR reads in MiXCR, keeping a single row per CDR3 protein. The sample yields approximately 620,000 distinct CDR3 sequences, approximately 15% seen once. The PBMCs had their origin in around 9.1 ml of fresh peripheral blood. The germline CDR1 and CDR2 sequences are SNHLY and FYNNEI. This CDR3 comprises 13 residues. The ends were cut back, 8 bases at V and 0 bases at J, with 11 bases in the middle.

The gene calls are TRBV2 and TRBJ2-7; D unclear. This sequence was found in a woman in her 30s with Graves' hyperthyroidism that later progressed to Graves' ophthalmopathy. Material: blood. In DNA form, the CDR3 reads TGTGCCAGCGTCAGGACGAGCTCCTACGAGCAGTACTTC. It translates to CASVRTSSYEQYF.